These 24 T cell receptor beta chains were all obtained from the same sample, sequenced in a study of blood T cell repertoires in COVID-19. Clones were sequenced by immunoSEQ multiplex PCR, and TCRdb holds only the in-frame ones, with some missing. In the table there are about 100,000 clones, about four fifths of which are singletons. Sample: peripheral blood. The receptors here all came from a man in his forties with active or convalescent COVID-19.

This chain connects TRBV19 to TRBJ1-2; possible D gene TRBD1, 6 bases. Deletions cut 6 bases from V and 0 bases from J, with 14 bases between. In germline, CDR1 is LNHDA, CDR2 SQIVND (reference sequence). This CDR3 comprises 15 residues. The CDR3, as DNA: TGTGCCAGTAGGGAGGGGGGGAGAACTAACTATGGCTACACCTTC. This gives the protein CASREGGRTNYGYTF.

This clone was seen a few times. The chain has TRBV4-3 and TRBJ2-5; 7 bases are shared with TRBD2. The germline V gene encodes CDR1 LGHNA and CDR2 YSLEER. Trimming at V came to 1 base and at J to 5 bases, leaving 4 bases not matched to a gene. This CDR3 is built from 14 residues. The CDR3 is CASSQGTSGETQYF. As DNA, the CDR3 is TGCGCCAGCAGCCAAGGGACTAGTGGGGAGACCCAGTACTTC.

The genes are TRBV6-5 and TRBJ2-2, with D possibly TRBD1 on 6 matching bases. The CDR3 loop spans 13 amino acids. The V gene's germline CDR1 is MNHEY and CDR2 SVGAGI. Trimming removed 6 bases from V and 7 bases from J, with 12 bases in between. The CDR3 loop reads CASRPQGIGELFF. For the CDR3, the DNA is TGTGCCAGCAGGCCCCAGGGGATCGGGGAGCTGTTTTTT.

J is TRBJ1-5 and V is TRBV24-1; 7 bases line up with TRBD1. Germline V gives CDR1 KGHDR, CDR2 SFDVKD. J was trimmed by 2 bases and V by 4 bases; bases with no gene match: 4. CDR3 length equals 15 residues. The CDR3 DNA follows: TGTGCCACCAGTGACAGGGGGGATCGCAATCAGCCCCAGCATTTT. It is translated as CATSDRGDRNQPQHF.

In nucleotides, the CDR3 is TGTGCCAGCAGGTCTTCAGGGGGAACTGAAGCTTTCTTT. It is translated as CASRSSGGTEAFF. This sequence joins TRBV7-9 and TRBJ1-1, with 7 nucleotides matching TRBD1. This CDR3 has 13 residues. CDR1 SEHNR and CDR2 FQNEAQ come from the germline V gene (reference sequence). Trimming at V came to 6 bases and at J to 5 bases, leaving 6 bases not matched to a gene.

CDR3 nucleotide sequence: TGTGCCAGTAGTATAGGGTCGGCAGGGATAGATGAGCAGTTCTTC. This codes for CASSIGSAGIDEQFF. The chain has TRBV19 and TRBJ2-1; D may be TRBD1 (5 bases). From germline, CDR1 is LNHDA and CDR2 SQIVND (reference sequence). The CDR3 runs 15 residues. V lost 1 base to trimming and J lost 8 bases, with 15 bases between them. The full variable domain, completed using reference TRBV19 and TRBJ2-1, is DGGITQSPKYLFRKEGQNVTLSCEQNLNHDAMYWYRQDPGQGLRLIYYSQIVNDFQKGDIAEGYSVSREKKESFPLTVTSAQKNPTAFYLCASSIGSAGIDEQFFGPGTRLTVL.

The V call is TRBV5-5, the J call TRBJ1-3; 7 bases are a match to TRBD1. The CDR3 has 15 amino acids. Germline-derived CDR1 and CDR2 are SGHKS and YYEKEE (reference sequence). Unmatched junction bases numbered 8, after V lost 8 bases and J lost 0 bases. DNA for the CDR3: TGTGCCAGTAGACTGACAGGGAGCTCTGGAAACACCATATATTTT. This sequence encodes CASRLTGSSGNTIYF.

Details on this clone: This sample includes further DNA sequences coding for the same CDR3. The chain uses TRBV5-1 and TRBJ1-2; D unclear. Trimming removed 2 bases at V and 4 bases at J, with 6 bases between. This CDR3 has 12 amino acids. Germline V gives CDR1 SGHRS, CDR2 YFSETQ. CDR3 sequence: CASSFSSYGYTF. CDR3 bases: TGCGCCAGCAGCTTTAGCAGCTATGGCTACACCTTC. Full variable domain (outside the CDR3, taken from reference TRBV5-1 and TRBJ1-2): KAGVTQTPRYLIKTRGQQVTLSCSPISGHRSVSWYQQTPGQGLQFLFEYFSETQRNKGNFPGRFSGRQFSNSRSEMNVSTLELGDSALYLCASSFSSYGYTFGSGTRLTVV.

The V call is TRBV12-5, the J call TRBJ2-3, with TRBD2 identical over 7 bases. Trimming at V came to 0 bases and at J to 4 bases, leaving 4 bases not matched to a gene. The CDR3 extends over 15 amino acids. Germline CDR1 reads LGHNT; CDR2 reads FRNRAP. CDR3: CASGLVHGGADTQYF. The DNA of the CDR3 is TGTGCTAGTGGTTTGGTACATGGGGGGGCAGATACGCAGTATTTT.

The count of this clone is one. V gene TRBV28 combines with J gene TRBJ1-1, with D possibly TRBD1 on 5 matching bases. V lost 2 bases and J lost 10, with 14 bases in between. Germline lookup yields CDR1 MDHEN and CDR2 SYDVKM. The CDR3 is 13 residues long. DNA of the CDR3: TGTGCCAGCAGTTTAGGCGGCGGGGGAGGAGCTTTCTTT. Translation gives CASSLGGGGGAFF.

Regarding this clone: Other nucleotide sequences from this sample produce the same CDR3. CDR3 region: CASSYSESNQPQHF. The CDR3 DNA reads TGTGCCAGCAGTTACTCAGAGAGCAATCAGCCCCAGCATTTT. The V call is TRBV6-6, the J call TRBJ1-5; D not certain. Per germline, CDR1 MNHNY and CDR2 SVGAGI (reference sequence). The CDR3 is 14 residues long. The germline V and J ends were trimmed by 0 bases and 1 base, with 4 bases remaining between them.

The chain is built from TRBV5-1 and TRBJ2-1; TRBD1 agrees at 11 bases. The CDR3 has 15 amino acids. CDR1 is SGHRS and CDR2 is YFSETQ in the germline V gene. The V segment lost 3 bases and the J segment 7 bases; nucleotides outside the gene matches: 6. The CDR3 sequence: CASSWGTGGGNEQFF. CDR3 coding DNA: TGCGCCAGCAGCTGGGGGACAGGGGGTGGGAATGAGCAGTTCTTC.

This clone came up many times. This rearrangement joins TRBV27 to TRBJ2-2; TRBD1 aligns across 7 bases. CDR1 is MNHEY and CDR2 is SMNVEV in the germline V gene (reference sequence). The CDR3 runs 16 residues. V gave up 2 bases and J gave up 7 bases; unmatched junction bases: 10. CDR3 in amino acids: CASSLQIVQGNGELFF. The CDR3 DNA reads as TGTGCCAGCAGTTTACAGATAGTACAGGGGAACGGGGAGCTGTTTTTT.

The V call is TRBV6-2 or TRBV6-3, the J call TRBJ2-1; the match to TRBD2 covers 9 bases. The junction had 10 bases not matched to a gene; V was cut back by 4 bases and J by 6 bases. The CDR3 is made up of 16 amino acids. Germline V gene lookup returns CDR1 MNHEY and CDR2 SVGEGT. The CDR3, as DNA: TGTGCCAGCAGTTCCCTGACTAGCGGCATTACCAATGAGCAGTTCTTC. Protein product: CASSSLTSGITNEQFF.

Only a few counts were recorded for this clone. The J gene is TRBJ2-2, the V gene TRBV10-2, with 9 bases fitting TRBD2. Germline V gene data show CDR1 as WSHSY and CDR2 as SAAADI. CDR3 length: 15 residues. Germline trimming cut 4 bases from V and 1 base from J; bases unmatched to any gene: 1. The CDR3 protein is CASSGLAENTGELFF. CDR3 DNA sequence: TGCGCCAGCAGTGGACTAGCGGAGAACACCGGGGAGCTGTTTTTT.

The chain uses TRBV3-1 (or the pseudogene TRBV3-2) and TRBJ1-6, with a tentative D call TRBD1 (6 bases). The V end lost 6 bases, the J end lost 7 bases, and 13 bases lay between the germline ends. This CDR3 region has 14 residues. The V gene's germline CDR1 is LGHDT and CDR2 YNNKEL (reference sequence). CDR3 protein: CASRTQGNNSPLHF. The CDR3 nucleotides read TGTGCCAGCAGGACACAGGGAAACAATTCACCCCTCCACTTT.

The J gene is TRBJ1-2, the V gene TRBV18, with 7 bases matching TRBD1. The CDR3 is made up of 14 amino acids. V shed 6 bases and J 4 bases; nucleotides not matched to a gene: 8. Germline CDR1 KGHSH, CDR2 LQKENI. CDR3 nucleotide sequence: TGTGCCAGCTCGCAAGGGGGCCTAGGCTATGGCTACACCTTC. Translating gives CASSQGGLGYGYTF.

This CDR3 is CASSPQLGQVASGGYTF. In DNA, the CDR3 is TGTGCCAGCAGTCCACAACTTGGACAGGTCGCATCAGGGGGCTACACCTTC. V and J are TRBV27 and TRBJ1-2; 7 bases line up with TRBD1. Germline V lookup: CDR1 MNHEY, CDR2 SMNVEV (reference sequence). V shed 5 bases and J 8 bases; nucleotides not matched to a gene: 20. CDR3 length equals 17 residues.

This rearrangement joins TRBV3-1 (or the pseudogene TRBV3-2) to TRBJ1-1; 10 bases fit TRBD1. V gave up 4 bases and J gave up 6 bases; unmatched junction bases: 8. The CDR3 length is 15 residues. Germline V gives CDR1 LGHDT, CDR2 YNNKEL (reference sequence). CDR3 in DNA: TGTGCCAGCAGCCCGTCCCGGGACAGGGGAGCTGAAGCTTTCTTT. Its translation is CASSPSRDRGAEAFF.

This chain uses TRBV10-2 with TRBJ2-5; D perhaps matches TRBD2 (7 bases). This CDR3 region has 15 residues. Germline CDR1 reads WSHSY; CDR2 reads SAAADI. The V and J ends lost 7 bases and 0 bases respectively, with 15 bases between them. CDR3 in DNA: TGCGCCAGCATCTTCGGGGGGCGGTACCAAGAGACCCAGTACTTC. As protein: CASIFGGRYQETQYF.

The chain carries TRBV5-4 and TRBJ1-2; D may be TRBD1 (5 bases). The germline CDR1 and CDR2 sequences are SGHNT and YYREEE (reference sequence). Trimming pared 5 bases from V and 5 bases from J, leaving 16 bases between. CDR3 length equals 14 residues. CDR3 DNA sequence: TGTGCCAGCAGGTTCGCGGGGGGACGGTATGGCTACACCTTC. It is translated as CASRFAGGRYGYTF.

The chain couples TRBV5-1 to TRBJ1-5, with D possibly TRBD1 on 6 matching bases. V dropped 0 bases and J dropped 0 bases, with 7 bases sitting between them. This CDR3 region has 15 residues. Germline V gene data show CDR1 as SGHRS and CDR2 as YFSETQ. CDR3 in DNA: TGCGCCAGCAGCTTGGAACAGGGTAGCAATCAGCCCCAGCATTTT. Translation gives CASSLEQGSNQPQHF.

This rearrangement joins TRBV2 to TRBJ2-3; 8 bases are shared with TRBD2. This CDR3 comprises 14 residues. Germline trimming cut 3 bases from V and 3 bases from J; bases unmatched to any gene: 2. Per germline, CDR1 SNHLY and CDR2 FYNNEI. CDR3 residues: CASSDRLATDTQYF. The CDR3 DNA reads TGTGCCAGCAGTGACAGACTAGCGACAGATACGCAGTATTTT.

Of note for this clone: One junction end does not reproduce the germline sequence, and a read error may be involved. V gene TRBV5-6 combines with J gene TRBJ1-1; the D is unclear. The CDR3 is 14 residues long. Per germline, CDR1 SGHDT and CDR2 YYEEEE. CDR3 nucleotide sequence: TGCATTTCAGGCGCCGAGGGTGTATTAACTGAAGCTTTCTTT. It encodes CISGAEGVLTEAFF.